Below are 18 T cell receptor beta chains sequenced from a single sample in a study of beta chain features in type 1 diabetes (dated by TCRdb to the late 2010s). Library method: the immunoSEQ multiplex PCR assay. The entire amount of isolated RNA was reverse transcribed using the High Capacity cDNA Reverse Transcription Kit, so the sequenced TCRB transcripts were expressed ones. Sourced from immuneACCESS, this table was stored by TCRdb with only in-frame sequences that have V and J called. A share of the clones is absent; for the studies checked, an unresolved V gene accounts for under half, and the remainder has no known explanation. In this sample the table shows 360,000 or so clones, around a fifth of which occur a single time. The ten largest clones add up to roughly 0.045% of the sample. Sample: naive CD4+ T cells from blood. This sample's cell subset or site label indicates: true naive CD4+ T cells. The receptor set was obtained from a woman aged 18 to 35 in good health.

This clone came up once. The chain recombines TRBV25-1 with TRBJ1-5; D possibly corresponds to TRBD1 (6 bases). This CDR3 has 14 residues. Trimming removed 4 bases from V and 9 bases from J, with 16 bases in between. Germline V gives CDR1 MGHDK, CDR2 SYGVNS. For the CDR3, the DNA is TGTGCCAGCAGTGGCGGGGGGCCCGGAATGCCCCAGCATTTT. Translating gives CASSGGGPGMPQHF.

This clone turned up a few times. This chain links TRBV4-3 with TRBJ2-3; D possibly corresponds to TRBD1 (6 bases). V gave up 1 base and J gave up 6 bases, with 20 bases separating them. This CDR3 contains 17 residues. CDR1 is LGHNA and CDR2 is YSLEER in the germline V gene. The CDR3 reads CASSQAPGTPSGDTQYF. DNA for the CDR3: TGCGCCAGCAGCCAAGCCCCCGGGACACCTTCAGGCGATACGCAGTATTTT.

This clone was observed a single time. The rearrangement uses TRBV19 and TRBJ2-1, with TRBD2 matching 12 bases. Unmatched junction bases numbered 6, after V lost 5 bases and J lost 7 bases. CDR3 size: 15 residues. CDR1 is LNHDA and CDR2 is SQIVND in the germline V gene (reference sequence). The CDR3 is CASSPSGGGMNEQFF. The CDR3, as DNA: TGTGCCAGTAGTCCTAGCGGGGGGGGTATGAATGAGCAGTTCTTC.

This clone has only a few counts. This chain links TRBV5-1 with TRBJ2-1; tentatively, D is TRBD1 (5 bases). CDR3 length equals 15 residues. V was cut by 4 bases and J by 8 bases, with 19 bases left in between. CDR1 is SGHRS, CDR2 YFSETQ, per germline. The DNA for the CDR3 is TGCGCCAGCAGCCCCGGACACCAAGTGACCGATGAGCAGTTCTTC. Translated: CASSPGHQVTDEQFF.

The chain has TRBV5-1 and TRBJ1-1; a weak D match, TRBD1 (6 bases). The length of the CDR3 is 14 residues. The V gene lost 6 bases and the J gene lost 4 bases, with 16 bases spanning the gap. CDR1 SGHRS and CDR2 YFSETQ come from the germline V gene. The CDR3, as DNA: TGCGCCAGCACCCTGGGGGCACAGGGCACTGAAGCTTTCTTT. It codes for CASTLGAQGTEAFF.

The CDR3 spells CAWSVLYTEAFF. DNA of the CDR3: TGTGCCTGGAGTGTACTTTACACTGAAGCTTTCTTT. The J gene is TRBJ1-1, the V gene TRBV30; no clear D. The CDR3 is 12 amino acids. Trimming removed 0 bases at V and 3 bases at J, with 5 bases between. Germline CDR1 is GTSNPN and CDR2 is SVGIG (reference sequence).

This clone occurred a few times. The chain carries TRBV9 and TRBJ2-1; 7 nucleotides match TRBD1. The CDR3 extends over 14 amino acids. Germline V gives CDR1 SGDLS, CDR2 YYNGEE. V shed 4 bases and J 3 bases; nucleotides not matched to a gene: 4. CDR3 residues: CASSPGDSYNEQFF. The DNA of the CDR3 is TGTGCCAGCAGCCCAGGGGACAGCTACAATGAGCAGTTCTTC.

The chain carries TRBV2 and TRBJ1-5; 7 bases are a match to TRBD1. This CDR3 is 15 amino acids long. The ends lost 6 bases at V and 2 bases at J; junction bases unmatched: 7. The germline V gene encodes CDR1 SNHLY and CDR2 FYNNEI. DNA for the CDR3: TGTGCCAGCAGGAAGGACACAGGGGGCAATCAGCCCCAGCATTTT. Amino acids: CASRKDTGGNQPQHF.

The chain links TRBV4-1 to TRBJ2-5; unclear D gene. Germline assignment: CDR1 MGHRA and CDR2 YSYEKL. The CDR3 has 13 amino acids. V shed 4 bases and J shed 4 bases, with 10 bases lying between them. The CDR3 is CASSLVLLETQYF. The CDR3 bases are TGCGCCAGCAGCCTCGTCCTACTAGAGACCCAGTACTTC.

The chain is built from TRBV18 and TRBJ2-7; D might be TRBD1 (5 bases). The CDR3 consists of 16 residues. Trimming removed 3 bases from V and 5 bases from J, with 20 bases in between. Germline CDR1 is KGHSH and CDR2 is LQKENI. CDR3 in amino acids: CASSPRNTREVHEQYF. The CDR3 DNA is TGTGCCAGCTCACCCCGGAATACCAGGGAAGTTCACGAGCAGTACTTC. The full variable domain, with the rest looked up from reference TRBV18 and TRBJ2-7, is NAGVMQNPRHLVRRRGQEARLRCSPMKGHSHVYWYRQLPEEGLKFMVYLQKENIIDESGMPKERFSAEFPKEGPSILRIQQVVRGDSAAYFCASSPRNTREVHEQYFGPGTRLTVT.

The chain links TRBV21-1 to TRBJ1-5; the table calls TRBD1, which could not be checked here. TRBV21-1 is listed as a pseudogene. The CDR3 runs to 17 residues. In nucleotides, the CDR3 is TGTGCCAGCAGCAAAGCACAAAACAGGTGTACGTATCAGCCCCAGCATTTT. Translating gives CASSKAQNRCTYQPQHF.

This chain joins TRBV19 and TRBJ2-3; 8 bases fit TRBD2. V lost 3 bases and J lost 5; bases outside the gene matches: 4. The germline gives CDR1 LNHDA, CDR2 SQIVND (reference sequence). This CDR3 is built from 14 residues. The CDR3 coding sequence is TGTGCCAGTAGTATCGGACTAGCAGGAGATACGCAGTATTTT. Amino acids: CASSIGLAGDTQYF.

This chain joins TRBV5-4 and TRBJ2-5; TRBD1 aligns across 7 bases. Germline CDR1 reads SGHNT; CDR2 reads YYREEE (reference sequence). V lost 4 bases to trimming and J lost 5 bases; unmatched junction nucleotides: 2. The CDR3 contains 12 residues. The CDR3 is CASSGDSETQYF. In DNA form, the CDR3 reads TGTGCCAGCAGCGGGGACAGCGAGACCCAGTACTTC.

This clone was observed a handful of times. This sequence joins TRBV19 and TRBJ1-5; D is undetermined. The V end lost 3 bases, the J end lost 9 bases, and 21 bases lay between the germline ends. The CDR3 covers 16 residues. Germline V CDR1 and CDR2: LNHDA, SQIVND (reference sequence). CDR3 residues: CASSIGDLAPPRPQHF. DNA of the CDR3: TGTGCCAGTAGTATCGGGGATCTAGCTCCACCGCGGCCCCAGCATTTT. Full variable domain (remainder filled in from reference TRBV19 and TRBJ1-5): DGGITQSPKYLFRKEGQNVTLSCEQNLNHDAMYWYRQDPGQGLRLIYYSQIVNDFQKGDIAEGYSVSREKKESFPLTVTSAQKNPTAFYLCASSIGDLAPPRPQHFGDGTRLSIL.

The chain combines TRBV5-1 with TRBJ1-1; 10 bases line up with TRBD1. Germline-derived CDR1 and CDR2 are SGHRS and YFSETQ. CDR3 length: 16 residues. Trimming cost V 3 bases and J 2 bases; bases outside gene matches: 7. The CDR3, as DNA: TGCGCCAGCAGCTGGACAGGGGGGAACATAAACACTGAAGCTTTCTTT. Translating it yields CASSWTGGNINTEAFF.

The table lists this clone with a few counts. The chain links TRBV14 to TRBJ1-3, with D unresolved. V was shortened by 4 bases and J by 9 bases, with 10 bases between the two germline ends. CDR3 length: 12 residues. The germline V gene encodes CDR1 SGHDN and CDR2 FVKESK. Written as DNA, the CDR3 is TGTGCCAGCAGCCCTATGGGGAGCACCATATATTTT. Translation: CASSPMGSTIYF.

The genes are TRBV5-6 and TRBJ2-5; D might be TRBD1 (5 bases). Looked up from germline, CDR1 is SGHDT and CDR2 is YYEEEE. The CDR3 totals 14 residues. The germline V and J ends were trimmed by 3 bases and 1 base, with 10 bases remaining between them. The CDR3 DNA reads TGTGCCAGCAGCTCCGGACAAGGCCAAGAGACCCAGTACTTC. This encodes CASSSGQGQETQYF. Supplemented by reference TRBV5-6 and TRBJ2-5, the full variable domain reads DAGVTQSPTHLIKTRGQQVTLRCSPKSGHDTVSWYQQALGQGPQFIFQYYEEEERQRGNFPDRFSGHQFPNYSSELNVNALLLGDSALYLCASSSGQGQETQYFGPGTRLLVL.

This chain connects TRBV28 to TRBJ1-2, with no clear D. V was cut by 2 bases and J by 2 bases, with 6 bases left in between. The germline V gene encodes CDR1 MDHEN and CDR2 SYDVKM. There are 13 residues in the CDR3. CDR3 DNA sequence: TGTGCCAGCAGTTTAGACAAGAACTATGGCTACACCTTC. As protein: CASSLDKNYGYTF.